Presented here are 26 T cell receptor beta chains from one specimen sequenced in a study of blood T cells in healthy people across ages. A J-beta primer mix and a sample-barcoded 5' primer were used in a second PCR of roughly 6 to 11 cycles. A single record per CDR3 protein comes from TCRdb applying MiXCR to the 5' RACE reads. Of about 800,000 distinct CDR3 sequences in the sample, more than 35% were seen once. The material sequenced was blood. Receptors originate from an elderly man in good health.

This clonotype has only a few counts. V is TRBV5-1 and J is TRBJ1-1; D is uncertain. Trimming cost V 0 bases and J 4 bases, with 7 bases left between them. CDR3 size: 13 residues. Germline-derived CDR1 and CDR2 are SGHRS and YFSETQ. The CDR3, as DNA: TGCGCCAGCAGCTTGGAGGGTAGCACTGAAGCTTTCTTT. Amino acids: CASSLEGSTEAFF.

This clonotype came up a few times. The chain uses TRBV4-2 and TRBJ1-5, with D unclear. From germline, CDR1 is LGHNA and CDR2 YNFKEQ. The CDR3 spans 16 residues. V was trimmed by 4 bases and J by 2 bases, leaving 15 bases between them. CDR3 region: CASSPQLRNRNQPQHF. The CDR3 coding sequence is TGTGCCAGCAGCCCCCAACTACGCAACCGCAATCAGCCCCAGCATTTT.

This clonotype was seen a handful of times. The chain couples TRBV29-1 to TRBJ2-7; D call uncertain. The CDR3 runs 11 residues. Looked up from germline, CDR1 is SQVTM and CDR2 is ANQGSEA. The V end was cut by 6 bases, the J end by 4 bases, with 10 bases between. CDR3 protein: CSVPGVYEQYF. CDR3 DNA sequence: TGCAGCGTACCCGGTGTGTACGAGCAGTACTTC.

The V call is TRBV6-2 or TRBV6-3, the J call TRBJ2-3; TRBD2 aligns across 7 bases. V was clipped by 5 bases and J by 4 bases; unmatched bases: 0. The V gene's germline CDR1 is MNHEY and CDR2 SVGEGT. The CDR3 consists of 12 residues. The CDR3 DNA follows: TGTGCCAGCAGTGGACTAGCAGATACGCAGTATTTT. Translated, it gives CASSGLADTQYF.

The CDR3 DNA reads TGTGCCAGCAGCGTAGCCCCTTCGGACGAGCAGTACTTC. Protein: CASSVAPSDEQYF. This chain joins TRBV9 and TRBJ2-7; no clear D gene. The V end lost 0 bases, the J end lost 5 bases, and 9 bases lay between the germline ends. CDR3 length: 13 residues. Per the germline V gene, CDR1 is SGDLS and CDR2 is YYNGEE.

The chain is built from TRBV29-1 and TRBJ2-1; D uncertain. Germline V gene data show CDR1 as SQVTM and CDR2 as ANQGSEA. Between the trimmed V and J ends, which lost 0 bases and 8 bases, there was a span of 5 bases. The CDR3 spans 11 residues. The CDR3 region has the DNA TGCAGCGTTGAAGAGGGCCATGAGCAGTTCTTC. It codes for CSVEEGHEQFF.

The V and J genes are TRBV20-1 and TRBJ2-3, with TRBD1 identical over 7 bases. This CDR3 is 16 amino acids long. V shed 5 bases and J 2 bases; nucleotides not matched to a gene: 13. Germline V gene sequence: CDR1 DFQATT, CDR2 SNEGSKA (reference sequence). CDR3 sequence reads: CSAPGQPRPNTDTQYF. The CDR3 nucleotides are TGCAGTGCTCCGGGACAGCCGAGACCCAACACAGATACGCAGTATTTT.

The table lists this clonotype with a few counts. The J gene is TRBJ2-1, the V gene TRBV7-8; D unresolved. V was trimmed by 1 base and J by 6 bases, leaving 7 bases between them. The germline V gene has CDR1 SGHVS and CDR2 FQNEAQ. This CDR3 is 13 amino acids long. CDR3 region: CASSLGRTNEQFF. The CDR3 DNA is TGTGCCAGCAGCTTAGGCAGGACCAATGAGCAGTTCTTC.

This clonotype was observed a handful of times. V is TRBV5-1 and J is TRBJ2-2, with no clear D. Germline-derived CDR1 and CDR2 are SGHRS and YFSETQ. The CDR3 extends over 15 amino acids. The V gene lost 4 bases and the J gene lost 3 bases, with 13 bases spanning the gap. CDR3 bases: TGCGCCAGCAGCGCCGACGGAGTATACACCGGGGAGCTGTTTTTT. Translating it yields CASSADGVYTGELFF.

The rearrangement uses TRBV2 and TRBJ2-3; weak D call: TRBD1 (6 bases). The length of the CDR3 is 13 residues. Germline CDR1 reads SNHLY; CDR2 reads FYNNEI. V was cut by 8 bases and J by 10 bases, with 19 bases left in between. The CDR3 spells CASRLRGSSAQYF. The CDR3 DNA follows: TGTGCCAGCCGACTAAGGGGGAGTAGCGCGCAGTATTTT. Complete variable domain (other parts from reference TRBV2 and TRBJ2-3): EPEVTQTPSHQVTQMGQEVILRCVPISNHLYFYWYRQILGQKVEFLVSFYNNEISEKSEIFDDQFSVERPDGSNFTLKIRSTKLEDSAMYFCASRLRGSSAQYFGPGTRLTVL.

The rearrangement uses TRBV5-1 and TRBJ2-1; 13 bases are shared with TRBD2. The trim removed 4 bases at V and 10 bases at J, leaving 14 bases unmatched. The CDR3 contains 17 residues. Germline CDR1 SGHRS, CDR2 YFSETQ. CDR3 in DNA: TGCGCCAGCAGCCCCGGGACTAGCGGGACAAGCGAGGTGGAGCAGTTCTTC. Translation: CASSPGTSGTSEVEQFF.

This clonotype occurred a few times. The chain carries TRBV20-1 and TRBJ2-7; 13 positions agree with TRBD2. This CDR3 is 16 amino acids long. Per the germline V gene, CDR1 is DFQATT and CDR2 is SNEGSKA (reference sequence). V gave up 1 base and J gave up 0 bases; unmatched junction bases: 3. Here the CDR3 DNA reads TGCAGTGCTAGAGGACTAGCGGGAGGCCTCTCCTACGAGCAGTACTTC. It yields the protein CSARGLAGGLSYEQYF.

Details on this clonotype: A junction end diverges from the germline sequence, so it may reflect a read error. J is TRBJ2-1 and V is TRBV5-1, with 7 bases identical to TRBD2. The DNA end lines up better with TRBJ2-7; the J call may be wrong. The CDR3 extends over 19 amino acids. Germline-derived CDR1 and CDR2 are SGHRS and YFSETQ. CDR3 nucleotide sequence: TGCGCCAGCACCTTGGTTGGTGCGGGCGGGAGAAGCTCCTACAATGAGCAGTACTTC. Protein: CASTLVGAGGRSSYNEQYF.

Here the CDR3 DNA reads TGCAGTGCTAGCGAAATAGCGAACAGGGTGTCTTCACCCCTCCACTTT. Translation gives CSASEIANRVSSPLHF. The V gene is TRBV20-1, the J gene TRBJ1-6, with TRBD1 as a possible D gene (6 bases). The length of the CDR3 is 16 residues. V lost 3 bases and J lost 9, with 21 bases in between. CDR1 and CDR2 from the germline V gene are DFQATT and SNEGSKA (reference sequence).

Only a few counts were recorded for this clonotype. This chain links TRBV7-2 with TRBJ2-1; 10 positions agree with TRBD1. V lost 0 bases, J lost 7 bases, and 6 bases stayed unmatched. Germline CDR1 reads SGHTA; CDR2 reads FQGNSA. This CDR3 has 16 amino acids. Here the CDR3 reads CASSLASGTGANEQFF. The DNA of the CDR3 is TGTGCCAGCAGCTTAGCATCCGGGACAGGGGCGAATGAGCAGTTCTTC.

The chain joins TRBV5-5 to TRBJ2-5; D perhaps matches TRBD2 (6 bases). Trimming pared 0 bases from V and 5 bases from J, leaving 17 bases between. Per the germline V gene, CDR1 is SGHKS and CDR2 is YYEKEE (reference sequence). The CDR3 loop spans 16 amino acids. CDR3: CASSLVRGGNGETQYF. CDR3 nucleotides: TGTGCCAGCAGCTTGGTCAGAGGAGGGAACGGGGAGACCCAGTACTTC.

The chain links TRBV4-3 to TRBJ2-7, with TRBD2 matching 11 bases. Trimming removed 1 base from V and 3 bases from J; junction bases left unmatched: 5. Germline CDR1 and CDR2: LGHNA and YSLEER. The CDR3 consists of 16 residues. In DNA, the CDR3 is TGCGCCAGCAGCCAAGTAGCGGGGGGGCGTTTCTACGAGCAGTACTTC. Translated: CASSQVAGGRFYEQYF.

The table lists this clonotype with a few counts. The chain is built from TRBV19 and TRBJ2-4; D is ambiguous. Germline V lookup: CDR1 LNHDA, CDR2 SQIVND (reference sequence). Trimming cost V 1 base and J 13 bases, with 17 bases left between them. The CDR3 spans 14 residues. CDR3 nucleotide sequence: TGTGCCAGTAGTATAGTGTATAATGAGGCGCGGCAGTACTTC. Protein: CASSIVYNEARQYF.

V and J are TRBV12-3 or TRBV12-4 and TRBJ1-2, with 10 bases fitting TRBD1. Germline trimming cut 5 bases from V and 8 bases from J; bases unmatched to any gene: 8. The CDR3 covers 14 residues. The CDR3 region has the DNA TGTGCCAGCAGTAGCGGACAGGGGGTAGGAGGCTACACCTTC. Translating it yields CASSSGQGVGGYTF.

This clonotype has only a few counts. J is TRBJ2-1 and V is TRBV6-2 or TRBV6-3; 7 bases line up with TRBD2. From germline, CDR1 is MNHEY and CDR2 SVGEGT. The V segment lost 4 bases and the J segment 5 bases; nucleotides outside the gene matches: 8. The CDR3 length is 15 residues. CDR3 coding DNA: TGTGCCAGCAGTTCCCTCGGACTAGGGGACAATGAGCAGTTCTTC. Its protein is CASSSLGLGDNEQFF.

This clonotype was observed a single time. The chain employs TRBV7-3 and TRBJ2-1, with 11 bases that match TRBD2. Germline V CDR1 and CDR2: SGHTA, FQGTGA. CDR3 length: 15 residues. V lost 4 bases, J lost 5 bases, and 4 bases stayed unmatched. CDR3 DNA: TGTGCCAGCAGCTCCTTAGCGGGAGGGAACAATGAGCAGTTCTTC. Its protein is CASSSLAGGNNEQFF.

The gene calls are TRBV7-2 and TRBJ2-3; D possibly corresponds to TRBD2 (6 bases). Germline assignment: CDR1 SGHTA and CDR2 FQGNSA. The CDR3 runs 14 residues. Trimming removed 6 bases from V and 2 bases from J, with 12 bases in between. The CDR3 DNA reads TGTGCCAGCAGACCTGGAGGGCCCACAGATACGCAGTATTTT. Amino acids: CASRPGGPTDTQYF.

The chain combines TRBV25-1 with TRBJ2-7; D remains ambiguous. Germline V gene lookup returns CDR1 MGHDK and CDR2 SYGVNS. CDR3 size: 13 residues. V lost 3 bases, J lost 6 bases, and 12 bases lay in between. The CDR3 here is CASSDWVVGEQYF. CDR3 nucleotide sequence: TGTGCCAGCAGTGATTGGGTGGTAGGCGAGCAGTACTTC.

This sequence joins TRBV27 and TRBJ2-3; no clear D. There are 15 residues in the CDR3. The V end was cut by 2 bases, the J end by 1 base, with 10 bases between. Germline CDR1 MNHEY, CDR2 SMNVEV (reference sequence). CDR3 loop: CASSLTFDGTDTQYF. For the CDR3, the DNA is TGTGCCAGCAGTTTAACGTTTGACGGCACAGATACGCAGTATTTT.

This sequence joins TRBV6-6 and TRBJ2-5, with TRBD1 identical over 7 bases. This CDR3 has 14 residues. The V and J ends lost 0 bases and 4 bases, in that order; junction bases with no gene match: 2. Germline CDR1 reads MNHNY; CDR2 reads SVGAGI (reference sequence). The CDR3 loop is CASSYSSGGETQYF. CDR3 coding DNA: TGTGCCAGCAGTTACTCGTCAGGGGGAGAGACCCAGTACTTC.

This clonotype was counted a few times. The rearrangement uses TRBV20-1 and TRBJ2-5; no reliable D call. The CDR3 sequence is 11 residues long. V was shortened by 7 bases and J by 2 bases, with 8 bases between the two germline ends. Germline assignment: CDR1 DFQATT and CDR2 SNEGSKA (reference sequence). This chain's CDR3 is CSGPVQETQYF. Here the CDR3 DNA reads TGCAGTGGTCCGGTTCAAGAGACCCAGTACTTC.